This T cell receptor beta chain was documented in a study of post-analysis software for immune sequencing data. Findings of the study overall: Included in a set of several TRBV segments more frequent in patients than controls were TRBV5-6, TRBV5-1 and TRBV20-1.

Carried by the TCR beta cDNA libraries were unique molecular identifiers. TCRdb used MiXCR to reprocess the PCR reads, holding one entry per CDR3 protein. The data hold a few hundred thousand distinct CDR3 sequences, with around 37% observed a single time. In its sample, this clonotype was seen a few times. Antigen specificity is unknown. Trimming took 1 base from V and 6 from J, leaving 13 bases between them. There are 13 residues in the CDR3. Germline lookup yields CDR1 SQVTM and CDR2 ANQGSEA. Sample: blood. This chain links TRBV29-1 with TRBJ2-7; tentatively, D is TRBD1 or TRBD2 (6 bases each). The receptor was isolated from a girl aged 5-17 years with multiple sclerosis. CDR3 residues: CSVEVPGAGEQYF. For the CDR3, the DNA is TGCAGCGTTGAAGTTCCGGGGGCAGGCGAGCAGTACTTC.